This TCR beta chain was recorded in a study of blood T cell repertoires in COVID-19. For the study at large: Acute and convalescent COVID-19 specimens originated in the United States, Italy and Spain. T cells, B-cell-depleted T cells, or PBMCs supplied cDNA or gDNA.

Original processing methods: Reference gene primers were amplified, and this amplification served to estimate nucleated cell counts. Generated by immunoSEQ multiplex PCR, the TCRdb table keeps only in-frame clones and is missing some. Clone size and the V and J calls come from that table; the DNA yielded D and trimming. This sample carries a few hundred thousand clones, 80% to 90% of them seen once, and the ten largest clones take more than 9%. Specimen: peripheral blood. This sequence originates from a woman under 40 with COVID-19, enrolled during active disease.

CDR3 DNA sequence: TGTGCCAGCAGCTCGACAAGACAGACCATGAACACTGAAGCTTTCTTT. Translation: CASSSTRQTMNTEAFF. The genes are TRBV7-8 and TRBJ1-1; the D gene is possibly TRBD1 (5 bases). V lost 4 bases, J lost 0 bases, and 15 bases lay in between. Looked up from germline, CDR1 is SGHVS and CDR2 is FQNEAQ. The CDR3 runs to 16 residues. Using reference TRBV7-8 and TRBJ1-1 for the parts outside the CDR3, the full variable domain is GAGVSQSPRYKVAKRGQDVALRCDPISGHVSLFWYQQALGQGPEFLTYFQNEAQLDKSGLPSDRFFAERPEGSVSTLKIQRTQQEDSAVYLCASSSTRQTMNTEAFFGQGTRLTVV.